The following is a T cell receptor (beta chain) sequence with its context. The sample comes from a study of T cell responses to AZD1222 COVID-19 vaccine. The repertoire was sequenced with immunoSEQ multiplex PCR; TCRdb's copy has only in-frame clones and lacks some. The repertoire includes over 150,000 clones, roughly 92% of them detected once, and roughly 3.5% sits in the top ten. J gave up 7 bases and V 4 bases, and 3 bases lay outside the gene matches. The CDR3 has 13 residues. Germline V gene lookup returns CDR1 KGHSH and CDR2 LQKENI. This TCR was recovered from an adult who received the AZD1222 COVID-19 vaccine. The chain is built from TRBV18 and TRBJ1-1, with 10 bases lining up with TRBD1. Source: peripheral blood, taken 28 days after the second AZD1222 dose. The CDR3 is CASSLGTGVEAFF. The CDR3 DNA sequence: TGTGCCAGCTCACTGGGGACAGGGGTTGAAGCTTTCTTT.